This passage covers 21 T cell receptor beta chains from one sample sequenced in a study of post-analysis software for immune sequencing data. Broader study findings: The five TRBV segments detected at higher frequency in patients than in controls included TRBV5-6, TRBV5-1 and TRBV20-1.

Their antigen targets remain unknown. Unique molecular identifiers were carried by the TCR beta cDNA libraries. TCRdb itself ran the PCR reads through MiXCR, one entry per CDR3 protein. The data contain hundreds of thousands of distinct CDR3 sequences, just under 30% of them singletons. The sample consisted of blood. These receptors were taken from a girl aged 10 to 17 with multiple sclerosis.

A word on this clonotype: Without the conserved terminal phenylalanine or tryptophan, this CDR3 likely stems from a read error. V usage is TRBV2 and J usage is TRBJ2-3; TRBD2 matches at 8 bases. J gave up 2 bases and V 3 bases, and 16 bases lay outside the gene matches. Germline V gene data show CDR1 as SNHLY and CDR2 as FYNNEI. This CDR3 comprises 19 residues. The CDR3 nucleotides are TGTGCCAGCAGTGAGCCCACGGGCCCTCGGGGGGGCCACACAGATACGCAGTATTGT. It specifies CASSEPTGPRGGHTDTQYC.

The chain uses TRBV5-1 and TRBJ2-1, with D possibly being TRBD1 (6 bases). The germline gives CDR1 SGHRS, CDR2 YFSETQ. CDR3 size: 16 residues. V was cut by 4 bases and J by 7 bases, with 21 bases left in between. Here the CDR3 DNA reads TGCGCCAGCAGCAATCCAAACCGGGACATATCAAATGAGCAGTTCTTC. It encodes CASSNPNRDISNEQFF.

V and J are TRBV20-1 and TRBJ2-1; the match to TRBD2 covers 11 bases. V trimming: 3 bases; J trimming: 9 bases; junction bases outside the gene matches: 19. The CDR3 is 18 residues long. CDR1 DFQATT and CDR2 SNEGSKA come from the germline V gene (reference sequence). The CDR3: CSASGVIRGLAGQSEQFF. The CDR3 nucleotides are TGCAGTGCTAGCGGTGTTATAAGAGGACTAGCGGGCCAAAGTGAGCAGTTCTTC.

The CDR3 region is CASSLLRDRVRGANVLTF. CDR3 DNA sequence: TGTGCCAGCAGCTTATTACGGGACCGGGTGAGGGGGGCCAACGTCCTGACTTTC. The chain uses TRBV6-5 and TRBJ2-6; possibly TRBD1 or TRBD2 for D (5 bases each). V was shortened by 6 bases and J by 4 bases, with 22 bases between the two germline ends. The CDR3 runs 18 residues. The germline CDR1 and CDR2 sequences are MNHEY and SVGAGI.

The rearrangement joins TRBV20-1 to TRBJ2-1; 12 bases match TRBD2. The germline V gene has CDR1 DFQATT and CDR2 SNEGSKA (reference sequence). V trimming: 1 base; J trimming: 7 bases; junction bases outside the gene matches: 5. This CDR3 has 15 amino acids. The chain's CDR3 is CSARATSGRYNEQFF. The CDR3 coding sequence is TGCAGTGCTAGAGCCACTAGCGGGAGGTATAATGAGCAGTTCTTC.

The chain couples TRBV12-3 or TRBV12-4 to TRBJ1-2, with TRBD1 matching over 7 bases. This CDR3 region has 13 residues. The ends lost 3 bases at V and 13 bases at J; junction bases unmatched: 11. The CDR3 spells CASSFKGTAAGTF. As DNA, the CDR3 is TGTGCCAGCAGTTTTAAGGGGACAGCAGCAGGCACCTTC.

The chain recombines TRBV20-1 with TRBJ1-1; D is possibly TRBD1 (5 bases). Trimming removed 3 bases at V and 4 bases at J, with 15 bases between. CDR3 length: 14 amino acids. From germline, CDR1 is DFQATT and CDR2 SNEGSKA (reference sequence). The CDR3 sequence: CSASQPGGSTEAFF. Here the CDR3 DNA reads TGCAGTGCTAGTCAACCGGGGGGTAGCACTGAAGCTTTCTTT.

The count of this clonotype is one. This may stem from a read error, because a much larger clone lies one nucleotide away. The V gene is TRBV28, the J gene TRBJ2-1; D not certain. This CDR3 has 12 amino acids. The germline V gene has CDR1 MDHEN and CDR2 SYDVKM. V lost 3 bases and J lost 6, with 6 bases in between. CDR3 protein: CASSFLSNEQFF. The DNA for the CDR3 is TGTGCCAGCAGTTTTTTGTCCAATGAGCAGTTCTTC.

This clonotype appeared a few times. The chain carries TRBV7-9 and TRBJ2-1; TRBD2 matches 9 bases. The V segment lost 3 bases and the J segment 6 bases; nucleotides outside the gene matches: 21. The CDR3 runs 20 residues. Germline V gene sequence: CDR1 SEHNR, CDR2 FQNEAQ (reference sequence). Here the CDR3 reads CASSFPPGLTVTSGTNEQFF. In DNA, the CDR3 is TGTGCCAGCAGCTTCCCACCGGGACTTACTGTGACTAGCGGTACCAATGAGCAGTTCTTC.

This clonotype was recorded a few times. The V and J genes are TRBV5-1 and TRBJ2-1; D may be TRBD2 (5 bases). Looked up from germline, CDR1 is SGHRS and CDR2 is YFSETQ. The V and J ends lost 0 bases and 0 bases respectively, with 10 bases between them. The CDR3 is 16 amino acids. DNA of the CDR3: TGCGCCAGCAGCTTGGCTCCAGCGGCCTCCTACAATGAGCAGTTCTTC. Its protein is CASSLAPAASYNEQFF. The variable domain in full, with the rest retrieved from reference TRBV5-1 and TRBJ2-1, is KAGVTQTPRYLIKTRGQQVTLSCSPISGHRSVSWYQQTPGQGLQFLFEYFSETQRNKGNFPGRFSGRQFSNSRSEMNVSTLELGDSALYLCASSLAPAASYNEQFFGPGTRLTVL.

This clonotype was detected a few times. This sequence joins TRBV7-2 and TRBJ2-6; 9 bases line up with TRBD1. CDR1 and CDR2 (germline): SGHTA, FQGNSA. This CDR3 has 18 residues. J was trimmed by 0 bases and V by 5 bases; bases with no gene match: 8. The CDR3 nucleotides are TGTGCCAGCAGCCTGGGGACAGGGTCCTTCTCTGGGGCCAACGTCCTGACTTTC. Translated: CASSLGTGSFSGANVLTF. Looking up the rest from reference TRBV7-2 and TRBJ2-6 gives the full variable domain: GAGVSQSPSNKVTEKGKDVELRCDPISGHTALYWYRQSLGQGLEFLIYFQGNSAPDKSGLPSDRFSAERTGGSVSTLTIQRTQQEDSAVYLCASSLGTGSFSGANVLTFGAGSRLTVL.

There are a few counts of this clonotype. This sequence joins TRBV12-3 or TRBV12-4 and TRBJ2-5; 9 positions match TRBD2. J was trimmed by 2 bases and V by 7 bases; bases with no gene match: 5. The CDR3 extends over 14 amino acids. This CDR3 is CASTESGRQETQYF. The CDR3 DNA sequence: TGTGCCAGCACCGAGAGCGGGAGGCAAGAGACCCAGTACTTC.

This CDR3 is CASSVGQGLYEQFF. The CDR3 DNA reads as TGTGCCAGCAGCGTAGGACAGGGTCTCTACGAGCAGTTCTTC. The chain carries TRBV3-1 and TRBJ2-1, with TRBD1 identical over 8 bases. Trimming took 5 bases from V and 10 from J; bases not matched to a gene: 10. CDR1 and CDR2 (germline): LGHDT, YNNKEL (reference sequence). CDR3 size: 14 residues.

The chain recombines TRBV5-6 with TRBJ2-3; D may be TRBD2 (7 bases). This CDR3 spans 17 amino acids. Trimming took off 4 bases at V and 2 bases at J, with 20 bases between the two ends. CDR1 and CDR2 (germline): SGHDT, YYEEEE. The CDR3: CASSPGVPSGPTDTQYF. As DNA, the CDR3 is TGTGCCAGCAGCCCAGGGGTCCCTAGCGGCCCCACAGATACGCAGTATTTT.

The CDR3 reads CASSPSEYSGNTIYF. The DNA for the CDR3 is TGCGCCAGCAGCCCGAGCGAATACTCTGGAAACACCATATATTTT. V gene TRBV5-1 combines with J gene TRBJ1-3; D remains ambiguous. Trimming pared 4 bases from V and 0 bases from J, leaving 11 bases between. CDR3 size: 15 residues. The germline CDR1 and CDR2 sequences are SGHRS and YFSETQ.

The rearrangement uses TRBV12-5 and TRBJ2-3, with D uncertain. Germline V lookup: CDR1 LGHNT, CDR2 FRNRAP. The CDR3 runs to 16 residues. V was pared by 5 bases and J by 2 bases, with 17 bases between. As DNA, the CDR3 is TGTGCTAGTGGTCCTGGGATAGTGGGGAACACAGATACGCAGTATTTT. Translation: CASGPGIVGNTDTQYF.

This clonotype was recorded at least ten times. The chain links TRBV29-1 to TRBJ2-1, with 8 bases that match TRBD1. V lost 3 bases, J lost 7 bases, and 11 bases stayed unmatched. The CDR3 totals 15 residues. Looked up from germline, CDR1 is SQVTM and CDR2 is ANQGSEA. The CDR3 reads CSVEHTGGRWNEQFF. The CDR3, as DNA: TGCAGCGTTGAGCATACAGGGGGAAGGTGGAATGAGCAGTTCTTC.

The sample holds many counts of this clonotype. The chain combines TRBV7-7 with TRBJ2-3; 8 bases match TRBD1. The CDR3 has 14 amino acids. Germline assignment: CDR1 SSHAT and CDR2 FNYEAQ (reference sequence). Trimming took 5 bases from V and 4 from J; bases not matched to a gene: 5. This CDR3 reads CASSATGGADTQYF. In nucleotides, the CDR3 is TGTGCCAGCAGCGCTACAGGGGGAGCAGATACGCAGTATTTT.

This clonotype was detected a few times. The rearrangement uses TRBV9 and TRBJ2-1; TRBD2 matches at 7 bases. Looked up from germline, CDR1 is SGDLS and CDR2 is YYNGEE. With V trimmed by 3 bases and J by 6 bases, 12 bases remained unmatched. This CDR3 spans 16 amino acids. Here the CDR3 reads CASSGSGGGLGNEQFF. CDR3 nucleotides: TGTGCCAGCAGCGGGAGTGGGGGGGGTCTAGGCAATGAGCAGTTCTTC. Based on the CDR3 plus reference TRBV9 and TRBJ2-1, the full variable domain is DSGVTQTPKHLITATGQRVTLRCSPRSGDLSVYWYQQSLDQGLQFLIQYYNGEERAKGNILERFSAQQFPDLHSELNLSSLELGDSALYFCASSGSGGGLGNEQFFGPGTRLTVL.

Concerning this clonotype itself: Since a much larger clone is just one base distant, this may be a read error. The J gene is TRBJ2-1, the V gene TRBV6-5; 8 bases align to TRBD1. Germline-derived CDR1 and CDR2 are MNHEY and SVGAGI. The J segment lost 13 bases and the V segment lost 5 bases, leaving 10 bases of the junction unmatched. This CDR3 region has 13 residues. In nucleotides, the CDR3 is TGTGCCAGCAGTGGGCCAGGGGGCGAGACCCAGTTCTTC. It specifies CASSGPGGETQFF.

CDR3 in DNA: TGTGCCAGCAGCCCAAGGCTAGTACGGCTAAGTGAGCAGTTCTTC. Translated, it gives CASSPRLVRLSEQFF. The gene calls are TRBV7-9 and TRBJ2-1; D unclear. Per germline, CDR1 SEHNR and CDR2 FQNEAQ (reference sequence). V was pared by 5 bases and J by 9 bases, with 20 bases between. The CDR3 has 15 amino acids.